This TCR beta chain was recorded in a study of cytomegalovirus exposure and HLA in healthy donors. Study-wide points: Association with HLA alleles at 0.05 false discovery rate was found for 17,000 or so TCR beta sequences in a later analysis. The availability of immune exposure information extended only to CMV serostatus.

This clone was seen a few times. Antigen: not known. Trimming pared 4 bases from V and 8 bases from J, leaving 18 bases between. This CDR3 has 15 residues. From germline, CDR1 is KGHSH and CDR2 LQKENI. Primers: 60 Vbeta forward and 13 Jbeta reverse. TCRdb keeps only in-frame clones here, not all; method: immunoSEQ multiplex PCR. The sample consists of some 160,000 clones, approximately 80% of them appearing once. The J gene is TRBJ2-1, the V gene TRBV18; tentative D call: TRBD2 (6 bases). This sequence originates from a man aged 50-59 years in good health and CMV-seropositive. The sequencing input was PBMCs. CDR3: CASSLSGEGFDEQFF. In nucleotides, the CDR3 is TGTGCCAGCTCACTGTCGGGAGAGGGTTTCGATGAGCAGTTCTTC.